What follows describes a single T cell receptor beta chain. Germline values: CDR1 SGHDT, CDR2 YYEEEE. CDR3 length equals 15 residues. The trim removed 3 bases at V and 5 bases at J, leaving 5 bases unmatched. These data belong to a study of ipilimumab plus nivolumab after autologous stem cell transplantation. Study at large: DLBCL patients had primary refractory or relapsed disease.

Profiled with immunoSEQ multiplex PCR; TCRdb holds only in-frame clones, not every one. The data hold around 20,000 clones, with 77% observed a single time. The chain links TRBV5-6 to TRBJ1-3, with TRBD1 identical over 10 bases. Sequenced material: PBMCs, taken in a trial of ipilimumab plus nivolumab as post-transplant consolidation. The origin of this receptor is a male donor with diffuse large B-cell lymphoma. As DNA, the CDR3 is TGTGCCAGCAGCTCGGGACAGGGGTATAGAAACACCATATATTTT. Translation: CASSSGQGYRNTIYF.